These T cell receptor beta chains were read from a single sample in a study of cytomegalovirus exposure and HLA in healthy donors. Profiled with immunoSEQ multiplex PCR; TCRdb holds only in-frame clones, not every one. This sample has 200,000 to 250,000 clones, with around 73% found just once. The sequencing sample was made of PBMCs. These receptors were taken from a male donor in good health and CMV-seronegative. Each CDR3 is given with its conserved first and last residue. The D gene is left open where the match is weak. Clone sizes are given selectively: once, few, many, or a class where the clone is expanded.

J	D	size	V	CDR3	DNA
TRBJ1-6	NA	NA	TRBV9	CASSVGRDSARSPLHF	TGTGCCAGCAGCGTAGGCCGGGACTCAGCACGTTCACCCCTCCACTTT
TRBJ2-5	NA	NA	TRBV19	CASSIERGNIQETQYF	TGTGCCAGTAGTATAGAAAGGGGTAATATCCAAGAGACCCAGTACTTC
TRBJ1-2	NA	NA	TRBV27	CASSLQANYGYTF	TGTGCCAGCAGTTTACAGGCGAACTATGGCTACACCTTC
TRBJ1-1	NA	NA	TRBV6-5	CAGSEVDNTEAFF	TGTGCCGGCAGTGAGGTGGATAACACTGAAGCTTTCTTT
TRBJ2-2	TRBD2	NA	TRBV9	CASSVAASGRKLNTGELFF	TGTGCCAGCAGCGTAGCGGCTAGCGGGAGGAAATTGAACACCGGGGAGCTGTTTTTT
TRBJ2-1	NA	NA	TRBV28	CASSLWQDEQFF	TGTGCCAGCAGTTTATGGCAGGATGAGCAGTTCTTC
TRBJ2-3	TRBD2	NA	TRBV9	CASSVGTSGSVLDTQYF	TGTGCCAGCAGCGTAGGGACTAGCGGGAGCGTCTTAGATACGCAGTATTTT
TRBJ1-1	NA	few	TRBV28	CASSLRVGQNTEAFF	TGTGCCAGCAGTTTAAGGGTCGGACAGAACACTGAAGCTTTCTTT
TRBJ1-5	NA	NA	TRBV2	CASSWDNNQPQHF	TGTGCCAGCAGTTGGGACAACAATCAGCCCCAGCATTTT
TRBJ1-2	NA	NA	TRBV14	CASSSSRWRGNYGYTF	TGTGCCAGCAGCTCATCTAGATGGCGGGGGAACTATGGCTACACCTTC
TRBJ2-1	TRBD2	once	TRBV5-1	CASSLGVMRLAASYNEQFF	TGCGCCAGCAGCTTGGGGGTGATGCGACTAGCGGCCTCCTACAATGAGCAGTTCTTC
TRBJ1-1	TRBD1	NA	TRBV6-6	CASRPGQTNTEAFF	TGTGCCAGCAGACCGGGACAGACGAACACTGAAGCTTTCTTT
TRBJ1-3	NA	few	TRBV14	CASSQVRGSGNTIYF	TGTGCCAGCAGCCAAGTCCGGGGCTCTGGAAACACCATATATTTT
TRBJ2-5	NA	NA	TRBV27	CASQRGIYQETQYF	TGTGCCAGCCAAAGGGGGATTTACCAAGAGACCCAGTACTTC
TRBJ2-7	TRBD1	NA	TRBV27	CASSPYWTGVYEQYF	TGTGCCAGCAGTCCTTACTGGACAGGGGTTTACGAGCAGTACTTC
TRBJ2-7	NA	NA	TRBV29-1	CSVEAGREQYF	TGCAGCGTTGAAGCAGGGCGGGAGCAGTACTTC